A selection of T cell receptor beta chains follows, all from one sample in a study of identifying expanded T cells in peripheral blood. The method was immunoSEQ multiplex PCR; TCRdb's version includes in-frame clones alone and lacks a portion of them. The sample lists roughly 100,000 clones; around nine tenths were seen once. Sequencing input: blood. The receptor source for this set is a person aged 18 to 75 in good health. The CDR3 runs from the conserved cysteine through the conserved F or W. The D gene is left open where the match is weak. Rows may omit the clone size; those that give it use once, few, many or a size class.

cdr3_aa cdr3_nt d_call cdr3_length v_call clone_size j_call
CASSHDPRRTDPPYEQYF TGTGCCAGCAGTCATGACCCACGAAGGACAGACCCGCCCTACGAGCAGTACTTC - 18 TRBV28 - TRBJ2-7
CASSLGVFPSTDTQYF TGTGCCAGCAGCTTAGGTGTTTTCCCTAGCACAGATACGCAGTATTTT - 16 TRBV7-2 - TRBJ2-3
CASSQGGFYEQYF TGTGCCAGCAGCCAAGGGGGTTTCTACGAGCAGTACTTC - 13 TRBV14 - TRBJ2-7
CARLGGFDYGYTF TGTGCCCGACTCGGGGGATTCGACTATGGCTACACCTTC - 13 TRBV6-8 - TRBJ1-2
CASSLAGTTYNEQFF TGTGCCAGCAGCTTAGCTGGGACTACCTACAATGAGCAGTTCTTC TRBD2 15 TRBV7-2 - TRBJ2-1
CASSPLMQGTRDYGYTF TGTGCCAGCTCACCCCTAATGCAGGGGACGCGCGACTATGGCTACACCTTC - 17 TRBV18 - TRBJ1-2
CATSSRTGQGYTF TGTGCCACCAGCAGCCGGACAGGGCAAGGCTACACCTTC TRBD1 13 TRBV15 - TRBJ1-2
CASSPGTFQETQYF TGTGCCAGTAGTCCCGGGACATTCCAAGAGACCCAGTACTTC - 14 TRBV19 - TRBJ2-5
CASSLSTQLRSYGYTF TGTGCCAGCAGCTTGTCTACACAGCTCAGGTCCTATGGCTACACCTTC - 16 TRBV5-8 - TRBJ1-2
CASSILGQGDNEQFF TGTGCCAGTAGTATACTAGGACAGGGGGACAATGAGCAGTTCTTC TRBD1 15 TRBV19 - TRBJ2-1
CATSDSNNEQFF TGTGCCACCTCAGACTCCAACAATGAGCAGTTCTTC - 12 TRBV28 - TRBJ2-1
CASSFNGYGYTF TGCGCCAGCAGCTTTAATGGATATGGCTACACCTTC - 12 TRBV5-1 once TRBJ1-2
CASRPDRAYQPQHF TGTGCCAGCAGACCCGACAGGGCTTATCAGCCCCAGCATTTT TRBD1 14 TRBV6-6 - TRBJ1-5
CASSLARGTRAYEQYF TGCGCCAGCAGCTTGGCCCGAGGGACTAGGGCCTACGAGCAGTACTTC TRBD2 16 TRBV5-1 once TRBJ2-7
CAWSVNLRRHEQFF TGTGCCTGGAGTGTAAACCTTAGGAGGCATGAGCAGTTCTTC - 14 TRBV30 once TRBJ2-1
CASSGESRTDTQYF TGTGCCAGCAGCGGAGAGAGCCGCACAGATACGCAGTATTTT - 14 TRBV9 - TRBJ2-3
CASSSGPGYRGGGDTQYF TGTGCCAGCAGCTCCGGACCCGGATACAGGGGCGGGGGAGATACGCAGTATTTT - 18 TRBV7-9 - TRBJ2-3
CASSLVGGDQPQHF TGTGCCAGCAGCTTGGTTGGGGGAGATCAGCCCCAGCATTTT - 14 TRBV5-5 few TRBJ1-5
CASSPGARTEAFF TGTGCCAGCTCACCAGGGGCGCGGACTGAAGCTTTCTTT - 13 TRBV18 - TRBJ1-1
CSASRQYGYTF TGCAGTGCTAGTCGGCAATATGGCTACACCTTC - 11 TRBV20-1 - TRBJ1-2
CASSYSGTPNEQFF TGTGCCAGCAGTTACTCCGGGACCCCCAATGAGCAGTTCTTC - 14 TRBV6-5 - TRBJ2-1
CASSAEQNYEQYF TGCGCCAGCAGTGCAGAACAGAACTACGAGCAGTACTTC - 13 TRBV10-1 - TRBJ2-7
CASSLAGGPAGGRSQYF TGTGCCAGCAGCTTGGCCGGGGGTCCGGCGGGGGGGCGGTCCCAGTACTTC TRBD2 17 TRBV5-4 - TRBJ2-5
CASSLDQYQETQYF TGTGCCAGCAGTTTGGACCAGTACCAAGAGACCCAGTACTTC - 14 TRBV7-7 - TRBJ2-5
CASSYTGKETQYF TGTGCCAGCAGCTATACAGGGAAGGAGACCCAGTACTTC - 13 TRBV11-2 - TRBJ2-5
CASSQDGPGVKAQYF TGCGCCAGCAGCCAAGATGGGCCGGGGGTCAAGGCCCAGTACTTC - 15 TRBV4-1 - TRBJ2-5
CASSLIQGELHF TGTGCCAGCAGTTTAATTCAAGGGGAACTCCACTTT - 12 TRBV27 - TRBJ1-6
CSAFNGKFPYEQYF TGCAGCGCCTTTAACGGGAAATTCCCCTACGAGCAGTACTTC - 14 TRBV29-1 once TRBJ2-7
CASSYSGGATGNTIYF TGTGCCAGCAGTTACTCCGGGGGGGCTACTGGAAACACCATATATTTT - 16 TRBV6-5 - TRBJ1-3
CASTASYTGELFF TGTGCCAGCACCGCATCCTACACCGGGGAGCTGTTTTTT - 13 TRBV27 once TRBJ2-2
CASSRGALNGEQFF TGTGCCAGCAGTAGGGGTGCGCTAAATGGTGAGCAGTTCTTC - 14 TRBV28 - TRBJ2-1
CASNGRGGPTEAFF TGTGCCAGTAACGGGAGAGGAGGACCCACTGAAGCTTTCTTT - 14 TRBV19 - TRBJ1-1
CASSHGTGGKTGELFF TGTGCCAGCAGCCATGGGACAGGGGGCAAAACCGGGGAGCTGTTTTTT TRBD1 16 TRBV7-7 once TRBJ2-2
CASSPSTRQGGTEAFF TGTGCCAGCAGCCCCAGTACCCGGCAGGGGGGCACTGAAGCTTTCTTT TRBD1 16 TRBV7-9 once TRBJ1-1
CASSQDRAGPEKLFF TGCGCCAGCAGCCAAGATCGGGCAGGACCAGAAAAACTGTTTTTT - 15 TRBV4-3 - TRBJ1-4
CASSPRQGNQPQHF TGTGCCAGCAGTCCCCGGCAGGGTAATCAGCCCCAGCATTTT - 14 TRBV27 few TRBJ1-5
CAISVSASGPLHF TGTGCCATCAGCGTATCGGCATCGGGACCCCTCCACTTT - 13 TRBV10-3 - TRBJ1-6
CASQGAARGSYNEQFF TGTGCCAGCCAAGGGGCAGCTCGAGGCTCCTACAATGAGCAGTTCTTC - 16 TRBV28 - TRBJ2-1
CASSWTGGANYNEQFF TGTGCCAGCAGCTGGACAGGGGGCGCGAACTACAATGAGCAGTTCTTC TRBD1 16 TRBV5-6 - TRBJ2-1
CASSLIVSETQYF TGTGCCAGCAGCTTAATTGTCTCGGAGACCCAGTACTTC - 13 TRBV7-7 once TRBJ2-5
CASSYGTDYNEQFF TGTGCCAGCAGCTATGGCACAGACTACAATGAGCAGTTCTTC - 14 TRBV5-6 - TRBJ2-1
CASSRWTVQETQYF TGTGCCAGCAGTCGGTGGACAGTACAAGAGACCCAGTACTTC - 14 TRBV5-4 - TRBJ2-5
CSVRGRPGQGGQETQYF TGCAGCGTCCGAGGGAGGCCGGGACAGGGTGGACAAGAGACCCAGTACTTC TRBD1 17 TRBV29-1 - TRBJ2-5
CAWSENRRGYEQYF TGTGCCTGGAGTGAAAATAGGAGGGGCTACGAGCAGTACTTC - 14 TRBV30 - TRBJ2-7
CASSQDGYPGTGGYEQYF TGCGCCAGCAGCCAAGATGGGTACCCTGGGACAGGGGGCTACGAGCAGTACTTC TRBD1 18 TRBV4-3 once TRBJ2-7
CASSVEEAGESTDTQYF TGTGCCAGCAGCGTAGAGGAGGCGGGGGAGAGCACAGATACGCAGTATTTT TRBD2 17 TRBV9 - TRBJ2-3
CASTAYIQGNEAFF TGTGCCAGCACCGCTTATATTCAGGGGAATGAAGCTTTCTTT - 14 TRBV7-6 - TRBJ1-1
CASSLPGQLPYEQYF TGTGCCAGCAGTTTACCCGGACAGCTGCCCTACGAGCAGTACTTC - 15 TRBV27 - TRBJ2-7
CAISQTGGAQGNTIYF TGTGCCATCAGCCAGACAGGGGGCGCACAAGGAAACACCATATATTTT TRBD1 16 TRBV10-3 - TRBJ1-3
CASRPGTGGANTEAFF TGTGCCAGCAGACCCGGGACAGGGGGCGCGAACACTGAAGCTTTCTTT TRBD1 16 TRBV28 - TRBJ1-1
CASSIGTGGGTGELFF TGTGCCAGTAGTATCGGCACGGGGGGAGGCACCGGGGAGCTGTTTTTT TRBD2 16 TRBV19 - TRBJ2-2
CALLNTGTGNTGELFF TGTGCCCTACTGAATACCGGGACAGGGAACACCGGGGAGCTGTTTTTT TRBD1 16 TRBV10-3 once TRBJ2-2
CASSSLSSASGGLPSTQYF TGCGCCAGCAGCTCCCTCAGCTCGGCTAGCGGGGGGCTACCTAGTACGCAGTATTTT TRBD2 19 TRBV5-1 - TRBJ2-3
CASSLGWTGSNQPQHF TGCGCCAGCAGCCTCGGGTGGACGGGTAGCAATCAGCCCCAGCATTTT - 16 TRBV4-1 - TRBJ1-5
CASSLGGDTDTQYF TGCGCCAGCAGTTTAGGTGGGGACACAGATACGCAGTATTTT - 14 TRBV4-3 - TRBJ2-3
CASSLGGQGAQELFF TGTGCCAGCAGCTTGGGTGGACAGGGGGCACAGGAGCTGTTTTTT TRBD1 15 TRBV5-6 - TRBJ2-2
CASSLAGGDTGELFF TGTGCCAGCAGCTTAGCCGGAGGGGACACCGGGGAGCTGTTTTTT - 15 TRBV11-1 - TRBJ2-2
CATGRGLQETQYF TGTGCCACCGGGAGGGGGCTCCAAGAGACCCAGTACTTC - 13 TRBV15 - TRBJ2-5
CASSQGPTSGGAGELFF TGCGCCAGCAGCCAAGGACCCACTAGCGGGGGGGCCGGGGAGCTGTTTTTT TRBD2 17 TRBV4-3 - TRBJ2-2
CASSPRTGLNTEAFF TGCGCCAGCAGTCCGAGGACAGGGTTGAACACTGAAGCTTTCTTT TRBD1 15 TRBV10-1 - TRBJ1-1